This T cell receptor beta chain was sequenced in a study of cytomegalovirus exposure and HLA in healthy donors. General observations from the study: The study labeled 180 or so TCR beta chains cytomegalovirus-associated.

The table came from immunoSEQ multiplex PCR; TCRdb's copy has only in-frame clones and leaves some out. The sample holds about 130,000 clones; around 95% are singletons and the top ten take less than 2%. Of note for this clone: What it recognizes is unknown.

This CDR3 contains 14 residues. Trimming removed 5 bases from V and 7 bases from J; junction bases left unmatched: 5. Germline V lookup: CDR1 LNHDA, CDR2 SQIVND (reference sequence). V and J are TRBV19 and TRBJ2-2; 9 nucleotides match TRBD1. The sample taken for sequencing was PBMCs. The clonotype originates from a man aged 18 to 29 in good health and CMV-seronegative. The CDR3 region has the DNA TGTGCCAGTAGTGGCCGGGACAGGGTCGGGGAGCTGTTTTTT. Translated, it gives CASSGRDRVGELFF. The variable domain in full, completed from reference TRBV19 and TRBJ2-2, reads DGGITQSPKYLFRKEGQNVTLSCEQNLNHDAMYWYRQDPGQGLRLIYYSQIVNDFQKGDIAEGYSVSREKKESFPLTVTSAQKNPTAFYLCASSGRDRVGELFFGEGSRLTVL.